This is a list of T cell receptor beta chains from one sample in a study of blood T cells in healthy people across ages. TCRdb recomputed calls from the 5' RACE reads with MiXCR, one row per CDR3 protein. This sample carries approximately 790,000 distinct CDR3 sequences, about 59% of them seen once, and the ten largest clones take roughly 25%. The specimen sequenced was blood. The source of these receptors is a man in his thirties or forties in good health. Both conserved end residues are part of each CDR3. Fields, in order: J gene, D gene, clone size, V gene, CDR3 protein, CDR3 DNA. The D gene is left open where the match is weak. The size field is filled for only some rows; it gives once, few, many or a size class.

J gene: TRBJ1-6; D gene: NA; clone size: NA; V gene: TRBV3-1; CDR3 protein: CAMKTSAVKNSPLHF; CDR3 DNA: TGTGCCATGAAAACTTCAGCTGTGAAGAATTCACCCCTCCACTTT
J gene: TRBJ2-6; D gene: NA; clone size: once; V gene: TRBV4-2; CDR3 protein: CASSQYQSGANVLTF; CDR3 DNA: TGTGCCAGCAGCCAGTACCAGTCTGGGGCCAACGTCCTGACTTTC
J gene: TRBJ2-3; D gene: TRBD2; clone size: NA; V gene: TRBV11-2; CDR3 protein: CASSTQLSGTSGTTSTDMQYF; CDR3 DNA: TGTGCCAGCAGCACCCAACTATCGGGGACTAGCGGGACCACTAGCACAGATATGCAGTATTTT
J gene: TRBJ2-7; D gene: NA; clone size: NA; V gene: TRBV20-1; CDR3 protein: CSASDSYEQYF; CDR3 DNA: TGCAGTGCTAGCGACAGCTACGAGCAGTACTTC
J gene: TRBJ2-3; D gene: NA; clone size: NA; V gene: TRBV3-1; CDR3 protein: CAGSQTRGSDTQYF; CDR3 DNA: TGTGCCGGCAGCCAGACCAGGGGAAGCGATACGCAGTATTTT
J gene: TRBJ2-7; D gene: NA; clone size: few; V gene: TRBV20-1; CDR3 protein: CSVEGQTLDSYEQYF; CDR3 DNA: TGCAGTGTGGAGGGTCAGACTTTAGACTCCTACGAGCAGTACTTC
J gene: TRBJ1-6; D gene: TRBD1; clone size: NA; V gene: TRBV12-3/TRBV12-4; CDR3 protein: CASRSGTGTNSPLHF; CDR3 DNA: TGTGCCAGCAGATCCGGGACAGGGACAAATTCACCCCTCCACTTT
J gene: TRBJ2-7; D gene: NA; clone size: NA; V gene: TRBV20-1; CDR3 protein: CSARAEKGVSYEQYF; CDR3 DNA: TGCAGTGCTAGAGCTGAGAAAGGCGTGTCCTACGAGCAGTACTTC
J gene: TRBJ2-1; D gene: NA; clone size: NA; V gene: TRBV7-2; CDR3 protein: CASSLPGPGKAFF; CDR3 DNA: TGTGCCAGCAGCTTGCCAGGACCGGGGAAGGCGTTCTTC
J gene: TRBJ2-1; D gene: NA; clone size: few; V gene: TRBV5-1; CDR3 protein: CASSLSPDEQFF; CDR3 DNA: TGCGCCAGCAGCTTGTCCCCAGATGAGCAGTTCTTC
J gene: TRBJ1-4; D gene: NA; clone size: NA; V gene: TRBV5-6; CDR3 protein: CASNVGGVGEKLFF; CDR3 DNA: TGTGCTTCTAACGTCGGGGGAGTGGGTGAAAAACTGTTTTTT
J gene: TRBJ2-7; D gene: NA; clone size: once; V gene: TRBV6-5; CDR3 protein: CASSTGTNDREQYF; CDR3 DNA: TGTGCCAGCAGTACTGGGACAAATGATCGAGAGCAGTACTTC
J gene: TRBJ2-1; D gene: TRBD1; clone size: NA; V gene: TRBV12-3/TRBV12-4; CDR3 protein: CASSLGRVGQGSNEQFF; CDR3 DNA: TGTGCCAGCAGTTTGGGTAGAGTGGGACAGGGAAGCAATGAGCAGTTCTTC
J gene: TRBJ1-5; D gene: TRBD1; clone size: NA; V gene: TRBV28; CDR3 protein: CASSRDRGSNQPQHF; CDR3 DNA: TGTGCCAGCAGTCGGGACAGGGGAAGCAATCAGCCCCAGCATTTT
J gene: TRBJ2-5; D gene: TRBD1; clone size: NA; V gene: TRBV28; CDR3 protein: CASSWESGGETQYF; CDR3 DNA: TGTGCCAGCAGTTGGGAATCAGGGGGTGAGACCCAGTACTTC
J gene: TRBJ2-7; D gene: TRBD2; clone size: NA; V gene: TRBV20-1; CDR3 protein: CSAAAGGPYEQYF; CDR3 DNA: TGCAGTGCCGCAGCGGGGGGGCCCTACGAGCAGTACTTC
J gene: TRBJ2-6; D gene: TRBD1; clone size: NA; V gene: TRBV7-2; CDR3 protein: CASSPQTGAGANVLTF; CDR3 DNA: TGTGCCAGCAGCCCTCAGACAGGGGCTGGGGCCAACGTCCTGACTTTC
J gene: TRBJ2-1; D gene: TRBD2; clone size: NA; V gene: TRBV6-6; CDR3 protein: CASGDPGGPYNEQFF; CDR3 DNA: TGTGCCAGCGGTGATCCGGGGGGGCCATACAATGAGCAGTTCTTC
J gene: TRBJ2-5; D gene: TRBD2; clone size: few; V gene: TRBV7-2; CDR3 protein: CASSSTGLARETQYF; CDR3 DNA: TGTGCCAGCAGCTCGACGGGACTAGCGAGGGAGACCCAGTACTTC
J gene: TRBJ2-5; D gene: NA; clone size: NA; V gene: TRBV4-2; CDR3 protein: CASSQRGEERYF; CDR3 DNA: TGTGCCAGCAGCCAGCGGGGCGAGGAGCGGTACTTC
J gene: TRBJ2-1; D gene: NA; clone size: few; V gene: TRBV15; CDR3 protein: CATWAGSPHEQFF; CDR3 DNA: TGTGCCACCTGGGCGGGGAGTCCCCATGAGCAGTTCTTC
J gene: TRBJ1-1; D gene: TRBD1; clone size: NA; V gene: TRBV6-6; CDR3 protein: CATFASGGAYTEAFF; CDR3 DNA: TGTGCCACGTTTGCGTCAGGGGGCGCTTATACTGAAGCTTTCTTT
J gene: TRBJ1-4; D gene: TRBD1; clone size: NA; V gene: TRBV12-3/TRBV12-4; CDR3 protein: CASRLQGTNEKLFF; CDR3 DNA: TGTGCCAGCAGGCTACAGGGGACTAATGAAAAACTGTTTTTT
J gene: TRBJ2-1; D gene: TRBD2; clone size: NA; V gene: TRBV11-2; CDR3 protein: CASSLDWKRGGRRQFF; CDR3 DNA: TGTGCCAGCAGCTTAGATTGGAAGCGGGGGGGCCGAAGGCAGTTCTTC
J gene: TRBJ2-3; D gene: TRBD1; clone size: NA; V gene: TRBV7-7; CDR3 protein: CASSTGTGPSTDTQYF; CDR3 DNA: TGTGCCAGCAGCACGGGGACAGGGCCGAGCACAGATACGCAGTATTTT
J gene: TRBJ2-1; D gene: TRBD1; clone size: NA; V gene: TRBV6-6; CDR3 protein: CASSQDRSLLAFF; CDR3 DNA: TGTGCCAGCTCACAGGACAGGAGCCTCTTGGCGTTCTTC
J gene: TRBJ2-1; D gene: TRBD2; clone size: NA; V gene: TRBV29-1; CDR3 protein: CSVVLAGAGEQFF; CDR3 DNA: TGCAGCGTTGTGCTAGCGGGGGCAGGTGAGCAGTTCTTC
J gene: TRBJ1-1; D gene: NA; clone size: NA; V gene: TRBV6-5; CDR3 protein: CASNSQGPRPGETEAFF; CDR3 DNA: TGTGCCAGCAATTCACAGGGACCCCGCCCGGGGGAAACTGAAGCTTTCTTT
J gene: TRBJ1-2; D gene: NA; clone size: once; V gene: TRBV5-8; CDR3 protein: CASAQAGAIGYTF; CDR3 DNA: TGTGCCAGCGCCCAGGCGGGGGCGATTGGCTACACCTTC
J gene: TRBJ2-7; D gene: TRBD1; clone size: NA; V gene: TRBV9; CDR3 protein: CASSTGQGMDEQYF; CDR3 DNA: TGTGCCAGCAGCACGGGACAGGGAATGGACGAGCAGTACTTC
J gene: TRBJ2-7; D gene: NA; clone size: NA; V gene: TRBV28; CDR3 protein: CASSGYRNWGYEQYF; CDR3 DNA: TGTGCCAGCAGTGGATACAGGAATTGGGGATACGAGCAGTACTTC
J gene: TRBJ1-4; D gene: TRBD1; clone size: NA; V gene: TRBV5-5; CDR3 protein: CASSADRPNEKLFF; CDR3 DNA: TGTGCCAGCAGCGCGGACAGGCCTAATGAAAAACTGTTTTTT
J gene: TRBJ2-6; D gene: NA; clone size: NA; V gene: TRBV7-6; CDR3 protein: CASSLQDSGANVLTF; CDR3 DNA: TGTGCCAGCAGCCTACAAGACTCTGGGGCCAACGTCCTGACTTTC
J gene: TRBJ2-1; D gene: TRBD2; clone size: NA; V gene: TRBV4-2; CDR3 protein: CASSQDLAGIYNEQFF; CDR3 DNA: TGTGCCAGCAGCCAGGACCTAGCGGGCATCTACAATGAGCAGTTCTTC
J gene: TRBJ2-5; D gene: TRBD1; clone size: NA; V gene: TRBV9; CDR3 protein: CASSAGQGAIQETQYF; CDR3 DNA: TGTGCCAGCAGCGCCGGACAGGGGGCTATCCAAGAGACCCAGTACTTC
J gene: TRBJ2-7; D gene: TRBD1; clone size: NA; V gene: TRBV6-2/TRBV6-3; CDR3 protein: CASSDGQGVHEQYF; CDR3 DNA: TGTGCCAGCAGTGATGGACAGGGCGTCCACGAGCAGTACTTC
J gene: TRBJ2-1; D gene: TRBD2; clone size: NA; V gene: TRBV11-2; CDR3 protein: CASSLLAGTSNEQFF; CDR3 DNA: TGTGCCAGCAGCTTATTAGCGGGTACCAGCAATGAGCAGTTCTTC
J gene: TRBJ2-6; D gene: NA; clone size: NA; V gene: TRBV28; CDR3 protein: CASSPRTARPGANVLTF; CDR3 DNA: TGTGCCAGCAGTCCCCGGACAGCGCGACCTGGGGCCAACGTCCTGACTTTC
J gene: TRBJ2-6; D gene: NA; clone size: once; V gene: TRBV28; CDR3 protein: CASSFDTHSGANVLTF; CDR3 DNA: TGTGCCAGCAGTTTCGACACCCACTCTGGGGCCAACGTCCTGACTTTC
J gene: TRBJ2-5; D gene: NA; clone size: NA; V gene: TRBV5-1; CDR3 protein: CASSFTAANQETQYF; CDR3 DNA: TGCGCCAGCAGCTTTACAGCGGCCAACCAAGAGACCCAGTACTTC
J gene: TRBJ2-7; D gene: NA; clone size: NA; V gene: TRBV5-1; CDR3 protein: CASSLSGRVNSYEQYF; CDR3 DNA: TGCGCCAGCAGCTTGTCGGGCAGGGTGAACTCCTACGAGCAGTACTTC
J gene: TRBJ1-5; D gene: NA; clone size: NA; V gene: TRBV18; CDR3 protein: CASSPLGRPNQPQHF; CDR3 DNA: TGTGCCAGCTCACCCCTGGGCAGGCCCAATCAGCCCCAGCATTTT
J gene: TRBJ2-5; D gene: TRBD1; clone size: NA; V gene: TRBV24-1; CDR3 protein: CATSDYSGTGLGTQYF; CDR3 DNA: TGTGCCACCAGTGATTACTCCGGGACAGGCTTAGGGACCCAGTACTTC
J gene: TRBJ1-1; D gene: NA; clone size: NA; V gene: TRBV6-6; CDR3 protein: CASRSGGGFNTEAFF; CDR3 DNA: TGTGCCAGCAGGTCCGGGGGCGGGTTTAACACTGAAGCTTTCTTT
J gene: TRBJ2-7; D gene: NA; clone size: NA; V gene: TRBV28; CDR3 protein: CASSLKGGRGFYEQYF; CDR3 DNA: TGTGCCAGCAGTTTGAAGGGGGGCCGGGGTTTCTACGAGCAGTACTTC
J gene: TRBJ1-2; D gene: TRBD1; clone size: NA; V gene: TRBV20-1; CDR3 protein: CSARGTGTGGYTF; CDR3 DNA: TGCAGTGCTAGAGGGACAGGGACCGGGGGCTACACCTTC
J gene: TRBJ2-7; D gene: NA; clone size: NA; V gene: TRBV29-1; CDR3 protein: CSGGDLYEQYF; CDR3 DNA: TGCAGCGGCGGGGACCTCTACGAGCAGTACTTC
J gene: TRBJ2-7; D gene: NA; clone size: NA; V gene: TRBV7-8; CDR3 protein: CASSLIRADEQYF; CDR3 DNA: TGTGCCAGCAGCTTAATCCGGGCGGACGAGCAGTACTTC